This T cell receptor (beta chain) was recorded in a study of T cell changes during pregnancy in multiple sclerosis. Measured with immunoSEQ multiplex PCR; TCRdb has only the in-frame clones, and not every one. The table records 50,000 or so clones, about nine tenths of them present only once. The sequence derives from a female donor with multiple sclerosis, enrolled in a pregnancy study. The material sequenced was CD8+ T cells from peripheral blood mononuclear cells, taken after pregnancy.

The CDR3 region is CATSTTRQGLALGTGELFF. The CDR3 DNA reads TGTGCCACCAGCACAACCCGGCAGGGACTAGCCTTGGGCACCGGGGAGCTGTTTTTT. J is TRBJ2-2 and V is TRBV15, with 9 nucleotides matching TRBD2. The germline V gene encodes CDR1 LNHNV and CDR2 YYDKDF (reference sequence). The CDR3 runs 19 residues. V shed 4 bases, J shed 4 bases, and the junction held 16 bases outside the gene matches.